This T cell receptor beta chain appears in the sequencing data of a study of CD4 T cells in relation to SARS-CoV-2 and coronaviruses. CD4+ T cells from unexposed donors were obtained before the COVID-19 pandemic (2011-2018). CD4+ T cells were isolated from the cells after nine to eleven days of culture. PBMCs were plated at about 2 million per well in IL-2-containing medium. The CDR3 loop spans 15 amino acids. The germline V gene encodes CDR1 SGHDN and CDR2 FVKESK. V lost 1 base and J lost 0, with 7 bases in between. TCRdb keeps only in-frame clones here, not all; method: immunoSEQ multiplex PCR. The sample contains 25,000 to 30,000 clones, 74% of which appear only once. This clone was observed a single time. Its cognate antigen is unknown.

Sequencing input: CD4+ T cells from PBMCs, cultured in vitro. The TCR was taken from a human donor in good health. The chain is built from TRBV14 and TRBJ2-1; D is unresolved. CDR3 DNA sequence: TGTGCCAGCAGCCAAGGAGCGAGCTCCTACAATGAGCAGTTCTTC. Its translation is CASSQGASSYNEQFF.